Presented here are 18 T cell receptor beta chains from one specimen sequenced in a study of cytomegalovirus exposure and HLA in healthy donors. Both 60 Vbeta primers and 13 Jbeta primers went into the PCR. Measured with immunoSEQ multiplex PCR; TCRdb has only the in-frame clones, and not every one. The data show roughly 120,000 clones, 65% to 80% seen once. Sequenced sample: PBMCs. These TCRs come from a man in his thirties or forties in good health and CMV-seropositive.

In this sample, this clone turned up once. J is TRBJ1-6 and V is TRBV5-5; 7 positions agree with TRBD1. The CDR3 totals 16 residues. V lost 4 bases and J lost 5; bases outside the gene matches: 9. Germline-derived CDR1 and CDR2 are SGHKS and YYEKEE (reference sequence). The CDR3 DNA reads TGTGCCAGCAGCCGGGGGGGGACAGCAAATAATTCACCCCTCCACTTT. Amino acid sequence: CASSRGGTANNSPLHF.

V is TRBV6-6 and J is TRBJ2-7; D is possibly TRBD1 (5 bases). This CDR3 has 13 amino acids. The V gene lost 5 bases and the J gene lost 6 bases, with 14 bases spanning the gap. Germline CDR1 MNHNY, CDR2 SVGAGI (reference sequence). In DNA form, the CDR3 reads TGTGCCAGCAGTGACCTAGGGGTATCCGAGCAGTACTTC. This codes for CASSDLGVSEQYF.

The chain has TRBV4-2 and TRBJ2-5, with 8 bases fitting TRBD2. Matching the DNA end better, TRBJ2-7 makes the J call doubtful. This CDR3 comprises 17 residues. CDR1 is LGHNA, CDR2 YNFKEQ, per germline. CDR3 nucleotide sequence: TGTGCCAGCAGCCAAGAATTCGGCGGGGGGCGTATCTACGAGCAGTACTTC. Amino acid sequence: CASSQEFGGGRIYEQYF.

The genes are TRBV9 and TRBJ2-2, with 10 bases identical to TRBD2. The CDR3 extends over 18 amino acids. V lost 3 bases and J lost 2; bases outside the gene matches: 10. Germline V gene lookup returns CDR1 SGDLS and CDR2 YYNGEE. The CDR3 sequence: CASSGLAGAGLNTGELFF. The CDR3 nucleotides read TGTGCCAGCAGCGGTCTAGCGGGGGCCGGGCTAAACACCGGGGAGCTGTTTTTT.

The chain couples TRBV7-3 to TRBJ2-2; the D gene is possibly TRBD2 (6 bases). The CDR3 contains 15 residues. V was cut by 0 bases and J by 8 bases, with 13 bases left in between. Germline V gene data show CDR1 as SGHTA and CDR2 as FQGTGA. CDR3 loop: CASSLTGTLKGELFF. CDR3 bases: TGTGCCAGCAGCTTAACGGGGACTCTAAAGGGGGAGCTGTTTTTT. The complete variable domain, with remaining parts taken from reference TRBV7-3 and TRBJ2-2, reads GAGVSQTPSNKVTEKGKYVELRCDPISGHTALYWYRQSLGQGPEFLIYFQGTGAADDSGLPNDRFFAVRPEGSVSTLKIQRTERGDSAVYLCASSLTGTLKGELFFGEGSRLTVL.

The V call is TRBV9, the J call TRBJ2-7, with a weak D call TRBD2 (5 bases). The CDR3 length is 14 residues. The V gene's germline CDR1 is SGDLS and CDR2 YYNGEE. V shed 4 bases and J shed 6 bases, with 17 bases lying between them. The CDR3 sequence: CASSPRTAGTEQYF. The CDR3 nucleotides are TGTGCCAGCAGCCCCCGCACGGCGGGCACCGAGCAGTACTTC.

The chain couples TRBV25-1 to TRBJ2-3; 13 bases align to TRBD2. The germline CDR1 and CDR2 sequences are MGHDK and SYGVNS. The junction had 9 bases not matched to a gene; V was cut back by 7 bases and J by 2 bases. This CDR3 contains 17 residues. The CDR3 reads CASTPLTSGGHTDTQYF. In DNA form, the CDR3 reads TGTGCCAGCACCCCACTGACTAGCGGGGGGCACACAGATACGCAGTATTTT.

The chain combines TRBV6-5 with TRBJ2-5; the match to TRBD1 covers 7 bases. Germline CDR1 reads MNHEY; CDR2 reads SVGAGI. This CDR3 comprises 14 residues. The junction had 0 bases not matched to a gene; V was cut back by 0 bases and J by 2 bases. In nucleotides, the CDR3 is TGTGCCAGCAGTTACTCGACAGGGCAAGAGACCCAGTACTTC. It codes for CASSYSTGQETQYF.

The CDR3 DNA reads TGTGCCAGCAGCCAAGGGTGGCGGGGGACAACCTACGAGCAGTACTTC. Translated, it gives CASSQGWRGTTYEQYF. V usage is TRBV14 and J usage is TRBJ2-7, with a possible D match to TRBD2 (7 bases). This CDR3 comprises 16 residues. Trimming stripped 1 base from V and 2 bases from J, with 15 bases between. CDR1 is SGHDN and CDR2 is FVKESK in the germline V gene.

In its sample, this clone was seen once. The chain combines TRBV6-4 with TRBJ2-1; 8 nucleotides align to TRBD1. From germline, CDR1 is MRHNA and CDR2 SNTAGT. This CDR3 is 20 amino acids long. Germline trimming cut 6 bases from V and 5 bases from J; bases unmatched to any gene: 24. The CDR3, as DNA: TGTGCCAGCAGCTCCCTAGAGTTCTTACCCAGGGGGCCAAAAAACAATGAGCAGTTCTTC. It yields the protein CASSSLEFLPRGPKNNEQFF.

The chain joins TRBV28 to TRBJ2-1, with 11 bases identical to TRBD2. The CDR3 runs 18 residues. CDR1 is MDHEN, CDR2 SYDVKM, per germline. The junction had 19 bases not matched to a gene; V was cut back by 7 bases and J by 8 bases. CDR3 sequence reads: CASIRVAGGLHFRDEQFF. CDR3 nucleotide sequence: TGTGCCAGCATTCGGGTAGCGGGGGGGCTTCATTTTAGGGATGAGCAGTTCTTC.

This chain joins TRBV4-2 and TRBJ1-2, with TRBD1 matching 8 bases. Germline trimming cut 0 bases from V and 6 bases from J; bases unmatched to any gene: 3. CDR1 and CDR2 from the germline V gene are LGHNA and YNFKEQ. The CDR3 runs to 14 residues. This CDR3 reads CASSQDQGADGYTF. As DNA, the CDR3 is TGTGCCAGCAGCCAAGATCAGGGGGCAGATGGCTACACCTTC.

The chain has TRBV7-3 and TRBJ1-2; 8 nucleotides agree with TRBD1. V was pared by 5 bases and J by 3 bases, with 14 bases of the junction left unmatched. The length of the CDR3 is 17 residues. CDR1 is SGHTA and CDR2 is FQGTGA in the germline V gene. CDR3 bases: TGTGCCAGCAGCGAAAGGACAGGGCTCCAAGAGGACTATGGCTACACCTTC. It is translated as CASSERTGLQEDYGYTF.

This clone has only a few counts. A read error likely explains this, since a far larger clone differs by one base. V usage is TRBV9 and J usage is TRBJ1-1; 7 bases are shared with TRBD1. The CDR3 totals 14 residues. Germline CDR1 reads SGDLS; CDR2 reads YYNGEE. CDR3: CDSTRGQARTEAFF. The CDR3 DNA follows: TGTGACAGCACCCGAGGACAGGCGCGCACTGAAGCTTTCTTT.

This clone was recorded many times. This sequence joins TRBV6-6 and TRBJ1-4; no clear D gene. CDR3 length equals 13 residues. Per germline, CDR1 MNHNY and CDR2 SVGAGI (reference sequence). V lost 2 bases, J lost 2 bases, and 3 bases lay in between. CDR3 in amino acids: CASSYPTNEKLFF. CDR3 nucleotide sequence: TGTGCCAGCAGTTACCCTACTAATGAAAAACTGTTTTTT.

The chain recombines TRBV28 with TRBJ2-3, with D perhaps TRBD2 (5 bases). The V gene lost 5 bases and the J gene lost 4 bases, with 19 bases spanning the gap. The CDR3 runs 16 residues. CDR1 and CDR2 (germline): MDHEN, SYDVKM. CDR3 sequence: CASSPTRSAASDTQYF. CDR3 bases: TGTGCCAGCAGTCCCACGAGATCAGCGGCCTCAGATACGCAGTATTTT.

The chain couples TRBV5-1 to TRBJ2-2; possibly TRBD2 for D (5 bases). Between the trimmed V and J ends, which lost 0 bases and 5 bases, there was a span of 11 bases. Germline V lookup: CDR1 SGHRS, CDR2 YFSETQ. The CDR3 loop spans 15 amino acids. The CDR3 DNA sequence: TGCGCCAGCAGCTTGGGCAGACGGGAAACCGGGGAGCTGTTTTTT. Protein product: CASSLGRRETGELFF.

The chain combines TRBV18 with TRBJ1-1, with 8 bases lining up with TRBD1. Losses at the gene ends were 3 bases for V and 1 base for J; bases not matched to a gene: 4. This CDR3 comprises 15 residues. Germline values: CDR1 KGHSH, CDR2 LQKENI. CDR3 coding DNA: TGTGCCAGCTCACCCATCCAGGGGGCGAACACTGAAGCTTTCTTT. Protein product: CASSPIQGANTEAFF.